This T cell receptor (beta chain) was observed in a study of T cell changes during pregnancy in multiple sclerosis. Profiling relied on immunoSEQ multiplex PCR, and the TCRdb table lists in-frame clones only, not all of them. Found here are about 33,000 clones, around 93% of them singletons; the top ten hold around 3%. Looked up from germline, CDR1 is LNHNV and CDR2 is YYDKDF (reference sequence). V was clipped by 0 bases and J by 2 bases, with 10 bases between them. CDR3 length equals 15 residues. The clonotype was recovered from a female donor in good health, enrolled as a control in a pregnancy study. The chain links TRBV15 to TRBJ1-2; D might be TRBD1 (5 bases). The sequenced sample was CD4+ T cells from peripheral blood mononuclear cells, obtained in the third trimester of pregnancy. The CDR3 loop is CATSRDRAQNYGYTF. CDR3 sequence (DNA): TGTGCCACCAGCAGAGACAGGGCACAGAACTATGGCTACACCTTC.